One sample yielded the 29 T cell receptor beta chains listed below, sequenced in a study of blood T cells in healthy people across ages. Sample-barcoded 5' priming and a J-beta primer mix drove a second PCR of 7 to 11 cycles. TCRdb re-called the 5' RACE reads with MiXCR, one entry per CDR3 protein. The sample has 600,000 to 850,000 distinct CDR3 sequences, roughly 25% seen once. Separately, the same data were catalogued under a study of T cells of mothers and their children.

The sequenced sample consisted of blood. The receptors were gathered from a boy younger than 18 in good health.

This clonotype was picked up a small number of times. The rearrangement uses TRBV6-6 and TRBJ2-1; D not resolved. V was clipped by 3 bases and J by 4 bases, with 10 bases between them. Germline V gene lookup returns CDR1 MNHNY and CDR2 SVGAGI (reference sequence). There are 14 residues in the CDR3. The CDR3 reads CASSYSTDYNEQFF. CDR3 in DNA: TGTGCCAGCAGTTATTCTACAGATTACAATGAGCAGTTCTTC.

The chain uses TRBV20-1 and TRBJ2-3; 9 positions match TRBD2. The CDR3 runs 14 residues. The germline V gene has CDR1 DFQATT and CDR2 SNEGSKA (reference sequence). V dropped 6 bases and J dropped 2; count of bases not matched to a gene: 6. The CDR3 sequence: CSATAGGITDTQYF. CDR3 nucleotides: TGCAGTGCCACTGCGGGGGGGATCACAGATACGCAGTATTTT.

The chain couples TRBV10-1 to TRBJ2-7; D remains ambiguous. This CDR3 is 9 amino acids long. Per germline, CDR1 WNHNN and CDR2 SYGVQD (reference sequence). V dropped 6 bases and J dropped 7 bases, with 4 bases sitting between them. The CDR3 bases are TGCGCCAGCAGGTGGGAGCAGTACTTC. Translation gives CASRWEQYF.

This chain links TRBV25-1 with TRBJ2-2; D gene uncertain. This CDR3 is 15 amino acids long. Per germline, CDR1 MGHDK and CDR2 SYGVNS. Trimming took off 5 bases at V and 7 bases at J, with 17 bases between the two ends. CDR3 residues: CASSKNGRRLGELFF. CDR3 coding DNA: TGTGCCAGCAGTAAGAACGGACGACGTCTCGGGGAGCTGTTTTTT. The full variable domain, with the rest looked up from reference TRBV25-1 and TRBJ2-2, is EADIYQTPRYLVIGTGKKITLECSQTMGHDKMYWYQQDPGMELHLIHYSYGVNSTEKGDLSSESTVSRIRTEHFPLTLESARPSHTSQYLCASSKNGRRLGELFFGEGSRLTVL.

This clonotype has only a few counts. The V and J genes are TRBV12-3 or TRBV12-4 and TRBJ2-1, with D possibly being TRBD1 (8 bases). The end of the DNA is better explained by TRBJ2-5, so the J call may be wrong. The CDR3 spans 17 residues. CDR3 coding DNA: TGTGCCAGCAGTCTCCCCCGACAGGGGAGGGTGAAAGAGACCCAGTACTTC. Its translation is CASSLPRQGRVKETQYF.

The CDR3 reads CSASSGARTQYF. CDR3 coding DNA: TGCAGTGCTTCCTCGGGGGCAAGGACCCAGTACTTC. This sequence joins TRBV20-1 and TRBJ2-5; either TRBD1 or TRBD2 may supply D (6 bases each). This CDR3 has 12 amino acids. V lost 5 bases to trimming and J lost 7 bases, with 14 bases between them. Looked up from germline, CDR1 is DFQATT and CDR2 is SNEGSKA (reference sequence).

This chain connects TRBV4-3 to TRBJ1-2, with unresolved D. Germline loops: CDR1 LGHNA, CDR2 YSLEER. The CDR3 spans 15 residues. V gave up 2 bases and J gave up 4 bases, with 14 bases separating them. In DNA form, the CDR3 reads TGCGCCAGCAGCCAACAGCCAGATGAGGCCTATGGCTACACCTTC. It translates to CASSQQPDEAYGYTF.

This clonotype has only a few counts. The chain employs TRBV4-2 and TRBJ2-5; D is perhaps TRBD2 (6 bases). Trimming cost V 0 bases and J 3 bases, with 8 bases left between them. Germline CDR1 is LGHNA and CDR2 is YNFKEQ. This CDR3 contains 14 residues. CDR3 residues: CASSQEVAEETQYF. In DNA form, the CDR3 reads TGTGCCAGCAGCCAAGAGGTAGCGGAAGAGACCCAGTACTTC.

The CDR3 DNA follows: TGTGCCAGCAGTGAACAGGGGTTCCACGAGACCCAGTACTTC. Amino acids: CASSEQGFHETQYF. V gene TRBV12-3 or TRBV12-4 combines with J gene TRBJ2-5; TRBD1 matches at 7 bases. V lost 5 bases to trimming and J lost 5 bases; unmatched junction nucleotides: 8. The CDR3 loop spans 14 amino acids.

The V call is TRBV29-1, the J call TRBJ2-1; 8 bases align to TRBD1. Per germline, CDR1 SQVTM and CDR2 ANQGSEA. The CDR3 length is 15 residues. The J segment lost 2 bases and the V segment lost 2 bases, leaving 5 bases of the junction unmatched. The CDR3 region has the DNA TGCAGCGTTGAATTAGGACAGGGTACCTACAATGAGCAGTTCTTC. Residues: CSVELGQGTYNEQFF.

This clonotype was observed a handful of times. This sequence joins TRBV5-1 and TRBJ2-3; 7 bases agree with TRBD2. In germline, CDR1 is SGHRS, CDR2 YFSETQ. There are 17 residues in the CDR3. Trimming cost V 0 bases and J 4 bases; bases outside gene matches: 11. Here the CDR3 reads CASSLEGGVGWSDTQYF. In DNA, the CDR3 is TGCGCCAGCAGCTTGGAGGGAGGGGTTGGATGGTCAGATACGCAGTATTTT.

The chain uses TRBV27 and TRBJ1-1, with unresolved D. The CDR3 runs 14 residues. CDR1 and CDR2 (germline): MNHEY, SMNVEV (reference sequence). The V gene lost 6 bases and the J gene lost 5 bases, with 16 bases spanning the gap. CDR3 protein: CASSSFTGVTEAFF. DNA for the CDR3: TGTGCCAGCAGCTCTTTCACTGGAGTGACTGAAGCTTTCTTT.

This clonotype came up a few times. The gene calls are TRBV7-9 and TRBJ2-7, with 11 bases identical to TRBD1. V dropped 5 bases and J dropped 2; count of bases not matched to a gene: 8. Germline values: CDR1 SEHNR, CDR2 FQNEAQ (reference sequence). CDR3 length: 16 amino acids. The CDR3: CASSPREGQGAYEQYF. The CDR3 DNA reads as TGTGCCAGCAGCCCCCGCGAGGGACAGGGGGCCTACGAGCAGTACTTC.

This clonotype has more than one count but fewer than ten. The chain joins TRBV14 to TRBJ2-7; D is perhaps TRBD1 (5 bases). CDR1 is SGHDN, CDR2 FVKESK, per germline. Trimming cost V 1 base and J 10 bases, with 14 bases left between them. This CDR3 has 13 amino acids. This CDR3 is CASSQAGARTQYF. Here the CDR3 DNA reads TGTGCCAGCAGCCAAGCTGGGGCACGAACACAGTACTTC.

The chain carries TRBV7-9 and TRBJ2-1; 9 bases are shared with TRBD2. The CDR3 spans 16 residues. The V gene end was trimmed by 3 bases and the J gene end by 7 bases; junction bases not matched to a gene: 10. In germline, CDR1 is SEHNR, CDR2 FQNEAQ (reference sequence). The CDR3, as DNA: TGTGCCAGCAGCTTGCCCCGCGGGGGGGCTCCGAATGAGCAGTTCTTC. It is translated as CASSLPRGGAPNEQFF.

This sequence joins TRBV5-1 and TRBJ2-7, with D perhaps TRBD1 (7 bases). The CDR3 extends over 16 amino acids. Germline V gene sequence: CDR1 SGHRS, CDR2 YFSETQ. Trimming cost V 1 base and J 5 bases, with 19 bases left between them. CDR3 DNA: TGCGCCAGCAGCTTGAATGGAGGGGGCCTGATCAACGAGCAGTACTTC. Residues: CASSLNGGGLINEQYF.

In this sample, this clonotype turned up a few times. The CDR3 DNA follows: TGTGCCACCAACAGGGACCAAGAGACCCAGTACTTC. Protein sequence: CATNRDQETQYF. The chain couples TRBV24-1 to TRBJ2-5, with TRBD1 as a possible D gene (6 bases). The V end was cut by 8 bases, the J end by 0 bases, with 6 bases between. CDR1 KGHDR and CDR2 SFDVKD come from the germline V gene. The CDR3 runs to 12 residues.

V gene TRBV4-1 combines with J gene TRBJ2-1; 12 bases line up with TRBD2. V lost 3 bases and J lost 4; bases outside the gene matches: 7. The CDR3 has 17 residues. Germline values: CDR1 MGHRA, CDR2 YSYEKL. CDR3 loop: CASSHGGLAGSYNEQFF. Written as DNA, the CDR3 is TGCGCCAGCAGCCATGGGGGACTAGCGGGCTCTTACAATGAGCAGTTCTTC.

This chain joins TRBV14 and TRBJ2-7, with D possibly being TRBD2 (5 bases). Looked up from germline, CDR1 is SGHDN and CDR2 is FVKESK. This CDR3 is 13 amino acids long. The V end was cut by 4 bases, the J end by 5 bases, with 12 bases between. This CDR3 reads CASSLGVPDEQYF. As DNA, the CDR3 is TGTGCCAGCAGCCTGGGAGTTCCCGACGAGCAGTACTTC.

The rearrangement uses TRBV29-1 and TRBJ1-1; D perhaps matches TRBD1 (5 bases). CDR1 and CDR2 (germline): SQVTM, ANQGSEA. The CDR3 extends over 10 amino acids. Between the trimmed V and J ends, which lost 6 bases and 8 bases, there was a span of 10 bases. The DNA of the CDR3 is TGCAGCGTGACCCGGGACGAAGCTTTCTTT. Its translation is CSVTRDEAFF.

The chain carries TRBV12-3 or TRBV12-4 and TRBJ1-1, with D uncertain. Trimming removed 3 bases at V and 0 bases at J, with 11 bases between. CDR3 length: 15 amino acids. CDR3 amino acids: CASSFEQTMNTEAFF. The CDR3 nucleotides are TGTGCCAGCAGTTTCGAACAGACCATGAACACTGAAGCTTTCTTT.

The genes are TRBV27 and TRBJ2-5; 10 bases map to TRBD2. Germline lookup yields CDR1 MNHEY and CDR2 SMNVEV (reference sequence). The ends lost 2 bases at V and 4 bases at J; junction bases unmatched: 4. The CDR3 consists of 15 residues. The CDR3 coding sequence is TGTGCCAGCAGTTTAAGCGGGAGGGCGGGAGAGACCCAGTACTTC. Translated: CASSLSGRAGETQYF.

The sample holds a few counts of this clonotype. The chain is built from TRBV6-5 and TRBJ2-2; the D call may be TRBD1 or TRBD2 (5 bases each). The germline V gene encodes CDR1 MNHEY and CDR2 SVGAGI. The CDR3 covers 15 residues. V lost 2 bases, J lost 4 bases, and 11 bases lay in between. This CDR3 is CASSYERGRTGELFF. Here the CDR3 DNA reads TGTGCCAGCAGTTACGAGAGGGGTCGCACCGGGGAGCTGTTTTTT.

J is TRBJ2-3 and V is TRBV7-9, with D tentatively TRBD1 or TRBD2 (6 bases each). CDR1 is SEHNR and CDR2 is FQNEAQ in the germline V gene (reference sequence). The CDR3 consists of 15 residues. V was cut by 3 bases and J by 6 bases, with 16 bases left in between. The CDR3 nucleotides read TGTGCCAGCAGCTTCCACCCCGGGGGCGGGGATACGCAGTATTTT. This sequence encodes CASSFHPGGGDTQYF.

The chain is built from TRBV20-1 and TRBJ2-1; D may be TRBD1 (6 bases). The CDR3 runs to 18 residues. V was shortened by 3 bases and J by 4 bases, with 25 bases between the two germline ends. Per the germline V gene, CDR1 is DFQATT and CDR2 is SNEGSKA (reference sequence). The CDR3 protein is CSASILKPDSQYYNEQFF. CDR3 nucleotides: TGCAGTGCTAGCATACTAAAACCGGACAGCCAATATTACAATGAGCAGTTCTTC.

This clonotype was seen more than once but under ten times. V usage is TRBV7-9 and J usage is TRBJ1-1; a possible D gene is TRBD1 (6 bases). The V end lost 4 bases, the J end lost 5 bases, and 20 bases lay between the germline ends. The CDR3 consists of 16 residues. Germline V gives CDR1 SEHNR, CDR2 FQNEAQ (reference sequence). CDR3 bases: TGTGCCAGCAGCTCGAAAGTGGGGGGGCGTCTGACTGAAGCTTTCTTT. This gives the protein CASSSKVGGRLTEAFF.

This clonotype has at least ten counts. This chain connects TRBV7-8 to TRBJ2-5; the D gene could be TRBD1 or TRBD2 (6 bases each). CDR1 and CDR2 (germline): SGHVS, FQNEAQ. Trimming cost V 3 bases and J 0 bases, with 8 bases left between them. The CDR3 has 14 residues. The CDR3 here is CASSFGGNQETQYF. DNA of the CDR3: TGTGCCAGCAGCTTCGGGGGCAACCAAGAGACCCAGTACTTC.

V is TRBV7-2 and J is TRBJ2-5, with D unresolved. The V and J ends lost 5 bases and 4 bases respectively, with 14 bases between them. This CDR3 is 14 amino acids long. Germline CDR1 and CDR2: SGHTA and FQGNSA. The chain's CDR3 is CASSPTVFRETQYF. CDR3 nucleotides: TGTGCCAGCAGCCCTACTGTCTTCCGAGAGACCCAGTACTTC. The whole variable domain, remainder taken from reference TRBV7-2 and TRBJ2-5, is GAGVSQSPSNKVTEKGKDVELRCDPISGHTALYWYRQSLGQGLEFLIYFQGNSAPDKSGLPSDRFSAERTGGSVSTLTIQRTQQEDSAVYLCASSPTVFRETQYFGPGTRLLVL.

This clonotype was counted between two and nine times. This sequence joins TRBV2 and TRBJ1-5; possibly TRBD1 for D (5 bases). Trimming removed 6 bases at V and 0 bases at J, with 9 bases between. The CDR3 totals 14 residues. Germline assignment: CDR1 SNHLY and CDR2 FYNNEI. The CDR3 DNA reads as TGTGCCAGCAGATCCAGGGATAGCAATCAGCCCCAGCATTTT. Translating it yields CASRSRDSNQPQHF. The variable domain in full, completed from reference TRBV2 and TRBJ1-5, reads EPEVTQTPSHQVTQMGQEVILRCVPISNHLYFYWYRQILGQKVEFLVSFYNNEISEKSEIFDDQFSVERPDGSNFTLKIRSTKLEDSAMYFCASRSRDSNQPQHFGDGTRLSIL.